This TCR beta chain was sequenced during a study of blood T cell repertoires in COVID-19. The wider study: Samples representing acute and convalescent COVID-19 were sourced from the United States, Italy and Spain.

This table comes from immunoSEQ multiplex PCR, and its TCRdb copy is limited to in-frame clones, with some not included. Among hundreds of thousands of clones listed, around 90% were seen once. The germline CDR1 and CDR2 sequences are LNHDA and SQIVND (reference sequence). With 2 bases clipped from V and 0 bases from J, the junction kept 2 bases outside the gene matches. The CDR3 runs 15 residues. V is TRBV19 and J is TRBJ1-1; 8 positions match TRBD1. This sequence originates from a man aged 35 to 55 with acute or convalescent COVID-19. Sequencing was done on a sample of peripheral blood. CDR3 in DNA: TGTGCCAGTAGTATAACAGGGGGAATGAACACTGAAGCTTTCTTT. The encoded protein is CASSITGGMNTEAFF.